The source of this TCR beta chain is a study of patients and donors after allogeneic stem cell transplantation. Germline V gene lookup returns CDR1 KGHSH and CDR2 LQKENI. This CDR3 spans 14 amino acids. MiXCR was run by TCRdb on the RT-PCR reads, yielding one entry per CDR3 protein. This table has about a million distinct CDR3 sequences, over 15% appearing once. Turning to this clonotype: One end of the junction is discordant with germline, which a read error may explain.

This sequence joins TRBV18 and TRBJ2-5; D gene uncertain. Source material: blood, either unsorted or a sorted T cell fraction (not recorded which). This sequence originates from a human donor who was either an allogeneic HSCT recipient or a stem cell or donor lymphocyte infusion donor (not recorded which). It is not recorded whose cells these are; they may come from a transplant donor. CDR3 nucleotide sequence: TGTGCCACCTCAGCCGGTGGGGTACAAGAGACCCAGTACTTC. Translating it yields CATSAGGVQETQYF.